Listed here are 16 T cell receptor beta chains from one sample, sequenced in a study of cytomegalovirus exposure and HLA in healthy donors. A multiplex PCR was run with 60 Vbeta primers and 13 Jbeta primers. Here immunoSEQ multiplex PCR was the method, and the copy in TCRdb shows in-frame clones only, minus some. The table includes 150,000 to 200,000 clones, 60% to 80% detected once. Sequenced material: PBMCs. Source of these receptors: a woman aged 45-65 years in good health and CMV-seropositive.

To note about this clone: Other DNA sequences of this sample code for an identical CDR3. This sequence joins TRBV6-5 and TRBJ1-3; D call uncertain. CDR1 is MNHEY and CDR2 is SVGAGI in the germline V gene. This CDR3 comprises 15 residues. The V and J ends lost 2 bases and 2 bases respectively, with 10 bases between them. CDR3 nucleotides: TGTGCCAGCAGTTACGGTCGCGGGACTGGAAACACCATATATTTT. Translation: CASSYGRGTGNTIYF.

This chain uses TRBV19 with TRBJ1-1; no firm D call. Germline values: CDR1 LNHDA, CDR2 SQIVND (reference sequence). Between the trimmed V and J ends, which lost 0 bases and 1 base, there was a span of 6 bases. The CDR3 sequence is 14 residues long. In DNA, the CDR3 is TGTGCCAGTAGTATAGACTTCAGGAACACTGAAGCTTTCTTT. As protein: CASSIDFRNTEAFF.

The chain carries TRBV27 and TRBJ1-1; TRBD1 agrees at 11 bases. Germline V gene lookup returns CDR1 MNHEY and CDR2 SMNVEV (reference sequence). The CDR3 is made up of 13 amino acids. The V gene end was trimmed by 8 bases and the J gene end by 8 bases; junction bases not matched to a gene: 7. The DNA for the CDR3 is TGTGCCAGCGGCAGGACAGGGGGCGCGGAAGCTTTCTTT. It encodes CASGRTGGAEAFF.

CDR3 in amino acids: CASSQGLAGGLGTQYF. CDR3 in DNA: TGCGCCAGCAGCCAAGGACTAGCGGGGGGTTTAGGTACGCAGTATTTT. This chain joins TRBV4-1 and TRBJ2-3, with 13 bases aligning to TRBD2. The J segment lost 8 bases and the V segment lost 1 base, leaving 6 bases of the junction unmatched. The germline V gene has CDR1 MGHRA and CDR2 YSYEKL. The CDR3 totals 16 residues.

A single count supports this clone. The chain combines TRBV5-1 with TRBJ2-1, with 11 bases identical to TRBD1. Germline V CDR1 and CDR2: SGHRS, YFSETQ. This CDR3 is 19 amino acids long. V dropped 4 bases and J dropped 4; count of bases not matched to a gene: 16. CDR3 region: CASSLRVSPGQGVYNEQFF. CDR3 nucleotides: TGCGCCAGCAGCCTTCGCGTATCCCCGGGACAGGGGGTATACAATGAGCAGTTCTTC.

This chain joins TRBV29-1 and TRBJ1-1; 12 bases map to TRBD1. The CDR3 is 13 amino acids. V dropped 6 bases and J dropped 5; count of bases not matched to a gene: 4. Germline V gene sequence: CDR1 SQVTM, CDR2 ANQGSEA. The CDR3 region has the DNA TGCAGCGTAGAGGGACAGGGGGCGACTGAAGCTTTCTTT. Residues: CSVEGQGATEAFF. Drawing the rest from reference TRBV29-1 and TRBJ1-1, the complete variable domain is SAVISQKPSRDICQRGTSLTIQCQVDSQVTMMFWYRQQPGQSLTLIATANQGSEATYESGFVIDKFPISRPNLTFSTLTVSNMSPEDSSIYLCSVEGQGATEAFFGQGTRLTVV.

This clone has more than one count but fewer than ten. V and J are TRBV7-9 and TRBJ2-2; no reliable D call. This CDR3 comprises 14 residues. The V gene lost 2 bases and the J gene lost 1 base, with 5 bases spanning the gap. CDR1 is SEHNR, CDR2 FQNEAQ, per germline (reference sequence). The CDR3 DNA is TGTGCCAGCAGCTTAATCATGAACACCGGGGAGCTGTTTTTT. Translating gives CASSLIMNTGELFF.

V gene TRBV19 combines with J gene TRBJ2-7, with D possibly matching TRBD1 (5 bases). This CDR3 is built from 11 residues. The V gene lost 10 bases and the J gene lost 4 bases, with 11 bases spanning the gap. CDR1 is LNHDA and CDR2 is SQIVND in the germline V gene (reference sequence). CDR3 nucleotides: TGTGCCACTGGGGCCGAATACGAGCAGTACTTC. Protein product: CATGAEYEQYF.

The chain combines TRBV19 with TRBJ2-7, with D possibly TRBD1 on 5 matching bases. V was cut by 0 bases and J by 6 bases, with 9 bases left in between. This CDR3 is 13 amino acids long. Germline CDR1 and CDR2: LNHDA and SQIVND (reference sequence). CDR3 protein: CASSIERGSEQYF. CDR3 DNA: TGTGCCAGTAGTATAGAAAGGGGAAGCGAGCAGTACTTC. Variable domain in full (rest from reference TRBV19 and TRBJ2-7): DGGITQSPKYLFRKEGQNVTLSCEQNLNHDAMYWYRQDPGQGLRLIYYSQIVNDFQKGDIAEGYSVSREKKESFPLTVTSAQKNPTAFYLCASSIERGSEQYFGPGTRLTVT.

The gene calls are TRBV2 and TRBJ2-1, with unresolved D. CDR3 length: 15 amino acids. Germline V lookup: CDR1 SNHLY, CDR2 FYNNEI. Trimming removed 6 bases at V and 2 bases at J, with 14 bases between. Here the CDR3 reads CASSLTVHPYNEQFF. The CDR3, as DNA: TGTGCCAGCAGCCTTACAGTCCATCCCTACAATGAGCAGTTCTTC.

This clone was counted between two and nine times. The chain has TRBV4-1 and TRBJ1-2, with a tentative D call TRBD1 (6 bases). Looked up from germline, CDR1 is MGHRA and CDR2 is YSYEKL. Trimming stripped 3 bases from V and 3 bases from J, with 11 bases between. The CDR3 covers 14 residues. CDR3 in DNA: TGCGCCAGCAGCCAGAGGACAGCGGACTATGGCTACACCTTC. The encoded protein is CASSQRTADYGYTF.

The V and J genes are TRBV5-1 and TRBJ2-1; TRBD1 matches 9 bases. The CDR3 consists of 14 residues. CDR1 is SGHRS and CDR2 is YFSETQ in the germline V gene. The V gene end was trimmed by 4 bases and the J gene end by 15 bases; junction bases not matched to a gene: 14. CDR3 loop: CASSPGQGAHDAFF. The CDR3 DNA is TGCGCCAGCAGCCCGGGACAGGGAGCCCACGATGCGTTCTTC.

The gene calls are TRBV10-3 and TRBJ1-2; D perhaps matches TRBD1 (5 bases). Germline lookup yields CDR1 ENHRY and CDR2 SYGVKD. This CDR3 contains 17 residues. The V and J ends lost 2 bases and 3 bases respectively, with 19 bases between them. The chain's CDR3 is CAISESYRSGLDYGYTF. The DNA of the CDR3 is TGTGCCATCAGTGAGAGTTACAGATCAGGGCTCGACTATGGCTACACCTTC.

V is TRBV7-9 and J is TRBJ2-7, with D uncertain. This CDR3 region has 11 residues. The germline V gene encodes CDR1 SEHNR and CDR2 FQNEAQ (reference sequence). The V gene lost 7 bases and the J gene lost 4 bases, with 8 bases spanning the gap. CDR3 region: CASIGEYEQYF. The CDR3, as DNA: TGTGCCAGCATAGGAGAGTACGAGCAGTACTTC.

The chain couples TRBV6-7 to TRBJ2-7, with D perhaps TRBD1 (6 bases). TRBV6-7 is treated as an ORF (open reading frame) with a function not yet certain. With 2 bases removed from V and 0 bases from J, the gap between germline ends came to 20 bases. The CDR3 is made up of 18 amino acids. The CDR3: CASSYATPTGHTSYEQYF. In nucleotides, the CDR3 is TGTGCCAGCAGTTACGCTACCCCAACGGGACATACCTCCTACGAGCAGTACTTC.

The DNA of the CDR3 is TGTGCCAGCAAAGGGACAGAGGTTCGATCACCCCTCCACTTT. It yields the protein CASKGTEVRSPLHF. The chain joins TRBV6-5 to TRBJ1-6; the match to TRBD1 covers 7 bases. CDR3 size: 14 residues. The junction had 10 bases not matched to a gene; V was cut back by 7 bases and J by 10 bases. In germline, CDR1 is MNHEY, CDR2 SVGAGI.